A selection of T cell receptor beta chains follows, all from one sample in a study of cytomegalovirus exposure and HLA in healthy donors. TCRdb's table, derived via immunoSEQ multiplex PCR, lists solely in-frame clones and lacks some. The sample lists 100,000 to 150,000 clones, roughly 70% occurring once. The specimen sequenced was PBMCs. These receptors all stem from a man between 40 and 49 years old in good health and CMV-seropositive. Each CDR3 is given with its conserved first and last residue. Fields, in order: V gene, clone size, D gene, J gene, CDR3 DNA, CDR3 protein. The D gene is left open where the match is weak. Size is omitted from some rows. Given values are once, few, many or a class for expanded clones.

TRBV5-1	.	.	TRBJ2-6	TGCGCCAGCAGTCCCTCCGGGGGTCGTTCTGGGGCCAACGTCCTGACTTTC	CASSPSGGRSGANVLTF
TRBV5-1	.	.	TRBJ2-7	TGCGCCAGCAGCTTTGGCTCCTCCCGGGACAACCCCTACGAGCAGTACTTC	CASSFGSSRDNPYEQYF
TRBV10-1	.	TRBD1	TRBJ1-1	TGCGCCAGCAGTGGACAGGGGCCGACCAGGGAAGCTTTCTTT	CASSGQGPTREAFF
TRBV5-4	.	TRBD2	TRBJ2-1	TGTGCCAGCAGCTTAGCGGGGGAGGATGAGCAGTTCTTC	CASSLAGEDEQFF
TRBV9	.	.	TRBJ2-7	TGTGCCAGCAGCGAAAACGACTACGAGCAGTACTTC	CASSENDYEQYF
TRBV28	.	.	TRBJ2-7	TGTGCCAGCAGTGCTCCGGGACTTCTATCCTACGAGCAGTACTTC	CASSAPGLLSYEQYF
TRBV6-5	.	TRBD1	TRBJ2-2	TGTGCCAGCGGGGGACAGTCGGCAAACACCGGGGAGCTGTTTTTT	CASGGQSANTGELFF
TRBV27	once	TRBD2	TRBJ2-3	TGTGCCAGCAGTTTTGGGCTAGCGGGGGGGCCCACCCCCCCAGATACGCAGTATTTT	CASSFGLAGGPTPPDTQYF
TRBV13	.	TRBD1	TRBJ1-1	TGTGCCAGCAGCTTCACGGGACAGGGGAACACTGAAGCTTTCTTT	CASSFTGQGNTEAFF
TRBV27	once	TRBD1	TRBJ2-7	TGTGCCAGCAGTCCACCAGGGGGCAGGACCTACGAGCAGTACTTC	CASSPPGGRTYEQYF
TRBV7-6	.	.	TRBJ1-4	TGTGCCAGCAGCGTCCACGGGACTAATGAAAAACTGTTTTTT	CASSVHGTNEKLFF
TRBV6-6	.	TRBD2	TRBJ2-3	TGTGCCAGCAGTCCCGGGACTAGCGGGTACACAGATACGCAGTATTTT	CASSPGTSGYTDTQYF
TRBV7-9	.	TRBD1	TRBJ2-2	TGTGCCAGCAGTCCCAGGGGGCAGCTCACCGGGGAGCTGTTTTTT	CASSPRGQLTGELFF
TRBV15	.	.	TRBJ2-1	TGTGCCACCAGCAGAGGTGCCGGCTACAATGAGCAGTTCTTC	CATSRGAGYNEQFF
TRBV19	.	.	TRBJ2-5	TGTGCCAGTAGTATCCCGGCAAGGGGTGGAGAGACCCAGTACTTC	CASSIPARGGETQYF
TRBV19	.	TRBD2	TRBJ2-7	TGTGCCAGTAGTATAGGTAGCGGGAAATCCTACGAGCAGTACTTC	CASSIGSGKSYEQYF
TRBV2	.	TRBD2	TRBJ2-7	TGTGCCAGCAGTTATGCGGGAGGGTACGCCTACGAGCAGTACTTC	CASSYAGGYAYEQYF
TRBV27	once	.	TRBJ2-1	TGTGCCAGCAGTTTGAAGGGGTCCTACAATGAGCAGTTCTTC	CASSLKGSYNEQFF
TRBV12-5	few	TRBD1	TRBJ1-1	TGTGCTAGTGGTTTGGCTCTTCCCCTTATGACAGGGGGCTTTCGGGACACTGAAGCTTTCTTT	CASGLALPLMTGGFRDTEAFF
TRBV28	.	TRBD2	TRBJ2-7	TGTGCCAGCAGGGAAGCGGGAGGTACCTACGAGCAGTACTTC	CASREAGGTYEQYF
TRBV5-4	.	TRBD2	TRBJ2-3	TGTGCCAGCAGCTTTGGTAGCGGGAGCGCAGATACGCAGTATTTT	CASSFGSGSADTQYF
TRBV10-2	.	TRBD2	TRBJ2-7	TGCGCCAGCAGTGACGTAGCGGGAGTACCCGAGCAGTACTTC	CASSDVAGVPEQYF
TRBV2	.	TRBD1	TRBJ2-7	TGTGCCAGCAGTAGTCTGCCGACAGGGACGCACGAGCAGTACTTC	CASSSLPTGTHEQYF
TRBV5-6	few	TRBD1	TRBJ1-4	TGTGCCAGCAGTCGGCGACAGGGCGCTAATGAAAAACTGTTTTTT	CASSRRQGANEKLFF
TRBV6-7	.	.	TRBJ2-3	TGTGCCAGCAGTTACTCACCTGTGGGGGGAAATACAGATACGCAGTATTTT	CASSYSPVGGNTDTQYF
TRBV6-4	once	TRBD1	TRBJ2-3	TGTGCCAGCAGTGACTACGTAGGGGGCAATACGCAGTATTTT	CASSDYVGGNTQYF
TRBV28	.	.	TRBJ1-4	TGTGCCATCCGGGGGGGAGGGGTTAATGAAAAACTGTTTTTT	CAIRGGGVNEKLFF
TRBV6-5	few	TRBD1	TRBJ1-4	TGTGCCAGCAGCCTAGATTGGGACAGTAATGAAAAACTGTTTTTT	CASSLDWDSNEKLFF
TRBV5-8	.	TRBD2	TRBJ2-5	TGTGCCAGCAGCATCAGCGGGGCGGTGGGGGAGACCCAGTACTTC	CASSISGAVGETQYF
TRBV7-9	many	TRBD1	TRBJ1-2	TGTGCCAGCAGTCATCGGGGACAGGGCAACTATGGCTACACCTTC	CASSHRGQGNYGYTF
TRBV14	.	.	TRBJ1-1	TGTGCCAGCTTCAGTTCAATGAACACTGAAGCTTTCTTT	CASFSSMNTEAFF
TRBV27	.	TRBD2	TRBJ2-7	TGTGCCAGCAGACCTACCTTAGGGACTAGCGGGGGCCCATACGAGCAGTACTTC	CASRPTLGTSGGPYEQYF
TRBV28	few	.	TRBJ1-1	TGTGCCAGCAGTCCCCCAGGTTCGAACACTGAAGCTTTCTTT	CASSPPGSNTEAFF
TRBV5-6	.	.	TRBJ1-1	TGTGCCACCAACCGAGGGCTTGCTGAAGCTTTCTTT	CATNRGLAEAFF
TRBV9	.	.	TRBJ1-1	TGTGCCAGCAGCTCATCCCCCGGGGAGAAGAACACTGAAGCTTTCTTT	CASSSSPGEKNTEAFF
TRBV7-8	.	TRBD2	TRBJ2-7	TGTGCCAGCAGCCCCACTAGCGGGATCGACGAGCAGTACTTC	CASSPTSGIDEQYF
TRBV12-1	.	.	TRBJ1-3	TGTGCCAGCAGTCGGGGGGACGTCCACTATAGACAGCCTATGAAGGACACCATATATTTT	CASSRGDVHYRQPMKDTIYF
TRBV27	.	.	TRBJ1-1	TGTGCCAGCACCCCCGCGGGTAAGAACACTGAAGCTTTCTTT	CASTPAGKNTEAFF
TRBV27	once	TRBD1	TRBJ1-1	TGTGCCAGCAGTTTGGGACAGGCTCCGAGGGCTGAAGCTTTCTTT	CASSLGQAPRAEAFF
TRBV5-1	.	TRBD1	TRBJ1-2	TGCGCCAGCAGCCCGCCGAGGACAGGGTATGGCTACACCTTC	CASSPPRTGYGYTF
TRBV5-1	.	TRBD1	TRBJ2-1	TGCGCCAGCAGCCGAGCCGGGACAGGGGCCGAGCAGTTCTTC	CASSRAGTGAEQFF
TRBV14	.	.	TRBJ1-2	TGTGCCAGCAGCCAACAGGGTCTTGTTGGCTACACCTTC	CASSQQGLVGYTF
TRBV7-9	.	.	TRBJ1-1	TGTGCCAGCAGCCACGGACAGAAAGTCATGAACACTGAAGCTTTCTTT	CASSHGQKVMNTEAFF
TRBV2	.	.	TRBJ2-2	TGTGCCAGCAGTGGGGAGGTTGGGGAGCTGTTTTTT	CASSGEVGELFF
TRBV29-1	.	.	TRBJ2-1	TGCAGCGTTGGAGAAGGGGATTCTAACAATGAGCAGTTCTTC	CSVGEGDSNNEQFF
TRBV15	.	.	TRBJ1-1	TGTGCCACCAGCAGAGATTTCGCAGGGAAGACTGAAGCTTTCTTT	CATSRDFAGKTEAFF
TRBV6-5	.	TRBD1	TRBJ2-7	TGTGCCAGCAGTTACTCGAACAGGGGCTCCTACGAGCAGTACTTC	CASSYSNRGSYEQYF
TRBV2	.	TRBD1	TRBJ1-3	TGTGCCAGCAGCCGGGACAGGGGAAACACCATATATTTT	CASSRDRGNTIYF
TRBV25-1	.	TRBD1	TRBJ2-7	TGTGCCAGCACACAGGGACAGGGGATTTACGAGCAGTACTTC	CASTQGQGIYEQYF
TRBV19	.	.	TRBJ2-4	TGTGCCAGTAGTCTCAACGACAGGTCAGGACACATTCAGTACTTC	CASSLNDRSGHIQYF
TRBV11-3	few	.	TRBJ2-3	TGTGCCAGCAGCTTAACCGGGACATGGGCAGATACGCAGTATTTT	CASSLTGTWADTQYF
TRBV28	.	.	TRBJ1-1	TGTGCCAGCAGTTTGGGGGCTTACACTGAAGCTTTCTTT	CASSLGAYTEAFF
TRBV5-6	.	TRBD2	TRBJ2-1	TGTGCCAGCAGCTTGGTGGCTAGCGGGCTAATTGGTGAGCAGTTCTTC	CASSLVASGLIGEQFF
TRBV18	once	TRBD1	TRBJ1-1	TGTGCCAGCTCCCCGGACAGGGTGAACACTGAAGCTTTCTTT	CASSPDRVNTEAFF
TRBV5-4	.	TRBD1	TRBJ1-2	TGTGCCAGCAGAGACGGACAGGGGGCTAACTATGGCTACACCTTC	CASRDGQGANYGYTF
TRBV13	.	.	TRBJ2-7	TGTGCCAGCAGCTTATTAACTACTGGACTTTACGAGCAGTACTTC	CASSLLTTGLYEQYF
TRBV27	.	TRBD1	TRBJ1-5	TGTGCCAGCAGGGCAGGGGGAAGCAATCAGCCCCAGCATTTT	CASRAGGSNQPQHF
TRBV7-8	.	.	TRBJ1-3	TGTGCCAGCAGCTTAGCATCCGGGACTCGGTCTGGAAACACCATATATTTT	CASSLASGTRSGNTIYF